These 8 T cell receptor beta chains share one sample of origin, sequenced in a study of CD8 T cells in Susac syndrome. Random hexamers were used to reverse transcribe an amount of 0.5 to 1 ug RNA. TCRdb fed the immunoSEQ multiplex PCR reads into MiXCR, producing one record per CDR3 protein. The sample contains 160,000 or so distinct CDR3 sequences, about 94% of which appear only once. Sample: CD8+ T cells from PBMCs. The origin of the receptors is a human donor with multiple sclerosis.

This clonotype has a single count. CDR3 in amino acids: CAWHWTTSGEQFF. CDR3 sequence (DNA): TGTGCCTGGCATTGGACCACCTCGGGTGAGCAGTTCTTC. V gene TRBV30 combines with J gene TRBJ2-1; D is unclear. The CDR3 runs to 13 residues. Germline V gene lookup returns CDR1 GTSNPN and CDR2 SVGIG (reference sequence). The ends were cut back, 5 bases at V and 9 bases at J, with 17 bases in the middle.

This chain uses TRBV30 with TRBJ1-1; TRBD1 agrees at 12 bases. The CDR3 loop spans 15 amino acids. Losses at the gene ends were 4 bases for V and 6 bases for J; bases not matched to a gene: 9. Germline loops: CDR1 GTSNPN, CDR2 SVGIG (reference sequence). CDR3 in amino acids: CAWIYPGQGAPEAFF. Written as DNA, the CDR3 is TGTGCCTGGATCTACCCGGGACAGGGGGCTCCTGAAGCTTTCTTT.

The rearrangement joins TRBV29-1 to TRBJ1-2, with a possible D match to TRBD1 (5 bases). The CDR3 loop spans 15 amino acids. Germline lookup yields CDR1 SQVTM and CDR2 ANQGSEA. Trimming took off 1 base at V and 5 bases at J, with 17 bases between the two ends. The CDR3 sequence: CSVEVPGRQRYGYTF. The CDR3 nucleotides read TGCAGCGTTGAAGTGCCTGGAAGACAGAGATATGGCTACACCTTC. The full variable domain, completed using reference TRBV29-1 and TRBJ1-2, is SAVISQKPSRDICQRGTSLTIQCQVDSQVTMMFWYRQQPGQSLTLIATANQGSEATYESGFVIDKFPISRPNLTFSTLTVSNMSPEDSSIYLCSVEVPGRQRYGYTFGSGTRLTVV.

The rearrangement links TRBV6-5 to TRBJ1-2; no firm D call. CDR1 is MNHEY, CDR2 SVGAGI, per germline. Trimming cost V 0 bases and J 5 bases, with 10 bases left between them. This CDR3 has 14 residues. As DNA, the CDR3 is TGTGCCAGCAGTTACTCGTCGTCCACGTATGGCTACACCTTC. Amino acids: CASSYSSSTYGYTF.

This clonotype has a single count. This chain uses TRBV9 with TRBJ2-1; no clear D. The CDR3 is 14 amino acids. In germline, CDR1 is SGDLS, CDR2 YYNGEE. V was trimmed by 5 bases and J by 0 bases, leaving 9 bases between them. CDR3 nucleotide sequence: TGTGCCAGCAGTATTTCTAGCTCCTACAATGAGCAGTTCTTC. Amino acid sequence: CASSISSSYNEQFF.

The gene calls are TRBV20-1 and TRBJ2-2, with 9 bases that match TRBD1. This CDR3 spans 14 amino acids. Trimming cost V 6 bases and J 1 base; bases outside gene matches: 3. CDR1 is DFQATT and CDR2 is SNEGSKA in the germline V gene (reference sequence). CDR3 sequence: CSAADRGNTGELFF. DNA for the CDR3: TGCAGTGCCGCGGACAGGGGGAACACCGGGGAGCTGTTTTTT.

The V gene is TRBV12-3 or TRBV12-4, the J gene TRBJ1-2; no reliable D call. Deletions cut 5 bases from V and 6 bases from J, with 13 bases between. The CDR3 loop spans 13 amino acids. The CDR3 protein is CASSHDRVDGYTF. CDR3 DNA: TGTGCCAGCAGTCACGATAGGGTCGATGGCTACACCTTC.

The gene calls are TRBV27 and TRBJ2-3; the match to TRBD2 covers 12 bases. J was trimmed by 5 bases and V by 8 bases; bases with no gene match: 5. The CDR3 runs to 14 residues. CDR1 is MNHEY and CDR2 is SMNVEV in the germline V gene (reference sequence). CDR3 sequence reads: CASWRLAGVDTQYF. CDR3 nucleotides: TGTGCCAGCTGGCGACTAGCGGGGGTAGATACGCAGTATTTT.